In this sample, the clone carrying this T cell receptor beta chain turned up many times. Its antigen is as yet unknown. The sample originates from a study of CD8 T cells in ankylosing spondylitis. Study results and caveats: Disease-associated clonotypes exhibited CD8+ identity and were relatively infrequent in peripheral blood. Reportedly, significant enrichment of disease-linked clones occurred in matched ankylosing spondylitis synovial fluid. A number of the motif variants had already been described in reactive arthritis synovial fluid and blood.

The germline gives CDR1 SGDLS, CDR2 YYNGEE. V lost 0 bases and J 4 bases, leaving 11 bases between the germline ends. The CDR3 is 15 residues long. The authors made TCR beta libraries by quantitative 5'-RACE with molecular barcodes. TCRdb processed the 5' RACE reads anew with MiXCR; each CDR3 protein has one entry. The sample contains 100,000 to 150,000 distinct CDR3 sequences, approximately 10% of which appear only once. This sequence originates from a female donor with ankylosing spondylitis or in good health (not recorded which). The sample was blood, either unsorted or a sorted T cell fraction (not recorded which). The chain is built from TRBV9 and TRBJ2-1, with D perhaps TRBD2 (6 bases). The chain's CDR3 is CASSVGSSGYNEQFF. CDR3 bases: TGTGCCAGCAGCGTAGGTAGTAGCGGATACAATGAGCAGTTCTTC.